One and the same sample provided the 7 T cell receptor beta chains below, sequenced in a study of shared clonotypes between healthy human individuals. Profiling relied on immunoSEQ multiplex PCR, and the TCRdb table lists in-frame clones only, not all of them. The data contain millions of clones, around nine tenths of them singletons. The specimen sequenced was naive CD4+ T cells sorted from blood. Subset indicated: CD45RA+ positively selected. The origin of the receptors is a man aged 18 to 35 in good health.

This chain connects TRBV11-2 to TRBJ2-7; D gene unclear. The CDR3 covers 11 residues. CDR1 SGHAT and CDR2 FQNNGV come from the germline V gene. The ends were cut back, 5 bases at V and 6 bases at J, with 8 bases in the middle. Here the CDR3 DNA reads TGTGCCAGCAGCCATCTAAGCGAGCAGTACTTC. Encoded protein: CASSHLSEQYF.

The chain joins TRBV5-1 to TRBJ2-2; D call uncertain. CDR1 and CDR2 from the germline V gene are SGHRS and YFSETQ. This CDR3 contains 16 residues. Between the trimmed V and J ends, which lost 2 bases and 0 bases, there was a span of 11 bases. Written as DNA, the CDR3 is TGCGCCAGCAGCTTCACAGCACCATCGAACACCGGGGAGCTGTTTTTT. Protein: CASSFTAPSNTGELFF. The full variable domain, in which reference TRBV5-1 and TRBJ2-2 provide the parts outside the CDR3, is KAGVTQTPRYLIKTRGQQVTLSCSPISGHRSVSWYQQTPGQGLQFLFEYFSETQRNKGNFPGRFSGRQFSNSRSEMNVSTLELGDSALYLCASSFTAPSNTGELFFGEGSRLTVL.

The genes are TRBV28 and TRBJ2-3, with 9 nucleotides matching TRBD1. Per germline, CDR1 MDHEN and CDR2 SYDVKM. V lost 2 bases to trimming and J lost 6 bases; unmatched junction nucleotides: 9. The length of the CDR3 is 16 residues. The CDR3 reads CASSLTGGRVSDTQYF. The CDR3, as DNA: TGTGCCAGCAGTTTAACAGGGGGCCGGGTCAGCGATACGCAGTATTTT.

V is TRBV6-6 and J is TRBJ2-5, with 10 bases lining up with TRBD2. CDR1 is MNHNY, CDR2 SVGAGI, per germline (reference sequence). V lost 0 bases to trimming and J lost 5 bases; unmatched junction nucleotides: 6. The CDR3 length is 16 residues. The DNA for the CDR3 is TGTGCCAGCAGTTACTCGCCACTAGCGGGATACGAGACCCAGTACTTC. Its protein is CASSYSPLAGYETQYF.

CDR3 region: CASSGDRVDQYF. CDR3 nucleotide sequence: TGTGCCAGCAGTGGGGACAGGGTCGATCAGTACTTC. The chain recombines TRBV2 with TRBJ2-4, with 9 nucleotides matching TRBD1. V lost 4 bases to trimming and J lost 12 bases; unmatched junction nucleotides: 4. Per the germline V gene, CDR1 is SNHLY and CDR2 is FYNNEI. The CDR3 length is 12 residues.

The gene calls are TRBV11-2 and TRBJ1-6; unclear D gene. CDR1 is SGHAT and CDR2 is FQNNGV in the germline V gene. The CDR3 length is 13 residues. V lost 3 bases and J lost 14, with 14 bases in between. The CDR3 nucleotides read TGTGCCAGCAGCTTTGATCCAGGTCTGGCCCTCCACTTT. This translates into CASSFDPGLALHF. The full variable domain, rest sourced from reference TRBV11-2 and TRBJ1-6, is EAGVAQSPRYKIIEKRQSVAFWCNPISGHATLYWYQQILGQGPKLLIQFQNNGVVDDSQLPKDRFSAERLKGVDSTLKIQPAKLEDSAVYLCASSFDPGLALHFGNGTRLTVT.

V usage is TRBV19 and J usage is TRBJ1-2; 9 nucleotides agree with TRBD1. The germline V gene encodes CDR1 LNHDA and CDR2 SQIVND (reference sequence). The CDR3 runs to 15 residues. Unmatched junction bases numbered 10, after V lost 3 bases and J lost 8 bases. The CDR3 loop reads CASSIFTGGAEGYTF. The CDR3 nucleotides are TGTGCCAGTAGTATCTTTACAGGGGGCGCGGAGGGCTACACCTTC.